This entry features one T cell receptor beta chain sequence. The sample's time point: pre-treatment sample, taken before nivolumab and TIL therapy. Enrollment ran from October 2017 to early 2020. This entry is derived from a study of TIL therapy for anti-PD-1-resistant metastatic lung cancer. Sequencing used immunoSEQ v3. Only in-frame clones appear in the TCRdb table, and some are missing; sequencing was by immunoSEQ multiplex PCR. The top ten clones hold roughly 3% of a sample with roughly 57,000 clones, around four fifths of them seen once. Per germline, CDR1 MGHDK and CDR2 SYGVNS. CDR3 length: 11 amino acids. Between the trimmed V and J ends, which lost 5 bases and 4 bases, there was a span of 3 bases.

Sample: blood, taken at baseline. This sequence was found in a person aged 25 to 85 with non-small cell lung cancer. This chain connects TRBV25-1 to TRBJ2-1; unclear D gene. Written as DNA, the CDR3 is TGTGCCAGCAGTTGGTACAATGAGCAGTTCTTC. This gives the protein CASSWYNEQFF.